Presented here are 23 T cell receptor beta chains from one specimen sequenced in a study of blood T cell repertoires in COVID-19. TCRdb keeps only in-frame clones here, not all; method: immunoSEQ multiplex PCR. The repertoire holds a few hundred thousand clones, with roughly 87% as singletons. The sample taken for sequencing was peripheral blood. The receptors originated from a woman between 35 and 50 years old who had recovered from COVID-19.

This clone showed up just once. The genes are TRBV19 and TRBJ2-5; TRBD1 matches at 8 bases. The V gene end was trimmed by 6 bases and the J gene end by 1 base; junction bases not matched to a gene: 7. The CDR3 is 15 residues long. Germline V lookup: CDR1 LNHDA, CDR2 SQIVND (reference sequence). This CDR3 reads CASRPDRETQETQYF. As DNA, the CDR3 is TGTGCCAGTAGACCGGACAGGGAGACCCAAGAGACCCAGTACTTC.

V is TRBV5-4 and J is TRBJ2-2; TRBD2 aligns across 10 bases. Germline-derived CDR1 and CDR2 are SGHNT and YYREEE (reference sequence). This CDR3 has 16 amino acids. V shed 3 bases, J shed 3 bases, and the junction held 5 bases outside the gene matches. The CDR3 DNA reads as TGTGCCAGCAGCTCAAATAGCGGGGGGTACACCGGGGAGCTGTTTTTT. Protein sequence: CASSSNSGGYTGELFF.

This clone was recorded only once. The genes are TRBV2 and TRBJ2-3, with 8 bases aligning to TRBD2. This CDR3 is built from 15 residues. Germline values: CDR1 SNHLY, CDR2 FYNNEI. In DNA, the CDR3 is TGTGTAACCCGGGAGGGGGGCTTCGGCACAGATACGCAGTATTTT. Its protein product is CVTREGGFGTDTQYF. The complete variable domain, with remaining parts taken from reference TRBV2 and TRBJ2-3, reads EPEVTQTPSHQVTQMGQEVILRCVPISNHLYFYWYRQILGQKVEFLVSFYNNEISEKSEIFDDQFSVERPDGSNFTLKIRSTKLEDSAMYFCVTREGGFGTDTQYFGPGTRLTVL.

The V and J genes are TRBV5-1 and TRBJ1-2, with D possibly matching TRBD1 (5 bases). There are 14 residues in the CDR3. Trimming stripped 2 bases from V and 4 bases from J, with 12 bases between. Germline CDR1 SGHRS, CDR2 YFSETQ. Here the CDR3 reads CASSLDSMGYGYTF. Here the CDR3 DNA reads TGCGCCAGCAGCTTAGACAGCATGGGCTATGGCTACACCTTC.

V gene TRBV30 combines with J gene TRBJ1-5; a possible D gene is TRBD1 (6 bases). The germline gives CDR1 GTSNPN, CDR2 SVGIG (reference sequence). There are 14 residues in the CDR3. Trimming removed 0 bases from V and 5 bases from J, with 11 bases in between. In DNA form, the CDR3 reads TGTGCCTGGAGTGTACTGGACAGAGATCAGCCCCAGCATTTT. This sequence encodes CAWSVLDRDQPQHF.

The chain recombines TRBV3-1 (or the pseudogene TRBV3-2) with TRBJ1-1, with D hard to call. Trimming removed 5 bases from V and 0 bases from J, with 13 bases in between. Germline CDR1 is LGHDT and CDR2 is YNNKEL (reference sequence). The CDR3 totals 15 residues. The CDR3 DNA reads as TGTGCCAGCAGCAACAGAGGGAGGATGAACACTGAAGCTTTCTTT. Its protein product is CASSNRGRMNTEAFF.

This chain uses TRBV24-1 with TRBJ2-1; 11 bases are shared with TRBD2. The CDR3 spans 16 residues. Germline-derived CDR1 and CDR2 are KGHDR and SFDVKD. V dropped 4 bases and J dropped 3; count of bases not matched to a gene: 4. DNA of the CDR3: TGTGCCACCAGTGACCCCCTAGCGGGAGGCTACAATGAGCAGTTCTTC. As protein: CATSDPLAGGYNEQFF.

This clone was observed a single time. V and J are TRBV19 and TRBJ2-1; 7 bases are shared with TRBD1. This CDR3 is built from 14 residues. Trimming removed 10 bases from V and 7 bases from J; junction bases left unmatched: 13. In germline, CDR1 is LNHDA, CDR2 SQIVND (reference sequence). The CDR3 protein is CATTDRPQTNEQFF. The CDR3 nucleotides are TGTGCCACCACGGACAGGCCCCAAACAAATGAGCAGTTCTTC.

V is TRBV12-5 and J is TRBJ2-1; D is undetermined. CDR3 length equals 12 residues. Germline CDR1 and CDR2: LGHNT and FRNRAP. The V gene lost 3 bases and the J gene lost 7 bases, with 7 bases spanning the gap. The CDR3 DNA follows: TGTGCTAGTGGTTTCTCAGTAAATGAGCAGTTCTTC. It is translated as CASGFSVNEQFF.

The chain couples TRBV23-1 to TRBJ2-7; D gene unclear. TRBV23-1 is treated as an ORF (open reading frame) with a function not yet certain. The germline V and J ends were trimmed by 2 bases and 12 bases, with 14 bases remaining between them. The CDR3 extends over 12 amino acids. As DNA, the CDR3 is TGCGCCAGCAGTCAAAACAGTCCGCCTACGTACGTC. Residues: CASSQNSPPTYV.

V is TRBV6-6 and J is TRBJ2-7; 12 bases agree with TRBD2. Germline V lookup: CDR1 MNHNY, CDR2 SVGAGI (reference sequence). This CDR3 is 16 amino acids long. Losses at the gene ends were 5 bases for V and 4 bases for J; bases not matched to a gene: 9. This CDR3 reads CASSLTSGSGGYEQYV. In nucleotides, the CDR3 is TGTGCCAGCAGTCTGACTAGCGGGAGTGGAGGGTACGAGCAGTACGTC.

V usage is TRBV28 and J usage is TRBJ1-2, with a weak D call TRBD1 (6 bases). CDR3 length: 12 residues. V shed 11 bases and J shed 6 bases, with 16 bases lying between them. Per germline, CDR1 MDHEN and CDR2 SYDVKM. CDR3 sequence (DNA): TGTGCCTTAGGGGGGGGCAGCGATGGCTACACCTTC. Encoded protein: CALGGGSDGYTF.

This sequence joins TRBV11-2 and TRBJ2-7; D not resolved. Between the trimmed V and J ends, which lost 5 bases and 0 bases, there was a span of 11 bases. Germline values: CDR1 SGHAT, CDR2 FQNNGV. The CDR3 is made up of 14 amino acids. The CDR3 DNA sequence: TGTGCCAGCAGCGCGCAGGTGGACTCCTACGAGCAGTACTTC. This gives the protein CASSAQVDSYEQYF.

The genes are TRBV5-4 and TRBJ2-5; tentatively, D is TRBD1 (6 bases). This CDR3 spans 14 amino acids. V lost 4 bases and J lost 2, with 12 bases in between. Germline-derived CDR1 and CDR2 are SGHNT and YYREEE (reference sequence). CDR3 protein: CASSQQGGQETQYF. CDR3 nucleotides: TGTGCCAGCAGCCAACAGGGTGGGCAAGAGACCCAGTACTTC. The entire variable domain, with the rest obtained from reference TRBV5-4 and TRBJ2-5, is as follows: ETGVTQSPTHLIKTRGQQVTLRCSSQSGHNTVSWYQQALGQGPQFIFQYYREEENGRGNFPPRFSGLQFPNYSSELNVNALELDDSALYLCASSQQGGQETQYFGPGTRLLVL.

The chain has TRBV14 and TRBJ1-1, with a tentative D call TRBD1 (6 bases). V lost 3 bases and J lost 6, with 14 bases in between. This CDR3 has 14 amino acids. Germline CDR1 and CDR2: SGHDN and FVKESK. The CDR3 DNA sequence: TGTGCCAGCAGCCACCACTGGGGGGGCTCTGAAGCTTTCTTT. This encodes CASSHHWGGSEAFF.

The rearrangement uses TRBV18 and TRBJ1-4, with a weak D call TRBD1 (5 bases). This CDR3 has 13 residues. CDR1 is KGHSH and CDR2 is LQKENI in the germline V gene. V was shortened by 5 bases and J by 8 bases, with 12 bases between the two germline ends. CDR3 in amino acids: CASSESQGEKLFF. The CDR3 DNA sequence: TGTGCCAGCTCAGAGTCTCAGGGCGAAAAACTGTTTTTT.

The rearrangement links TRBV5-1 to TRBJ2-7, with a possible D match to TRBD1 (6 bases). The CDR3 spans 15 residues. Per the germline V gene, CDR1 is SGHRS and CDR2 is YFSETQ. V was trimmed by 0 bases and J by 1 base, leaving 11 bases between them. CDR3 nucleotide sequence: TGCGCCAGCAGCTTGGTGGCAGGGACATCCTACGAGCAGTACTTC. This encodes CASSLVAGTSYEQYF.

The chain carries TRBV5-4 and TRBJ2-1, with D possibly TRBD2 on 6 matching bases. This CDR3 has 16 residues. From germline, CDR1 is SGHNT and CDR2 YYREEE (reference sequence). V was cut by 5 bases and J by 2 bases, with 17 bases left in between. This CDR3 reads CASRPATSYTYNEQFF. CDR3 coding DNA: TGTGCCAGCAGGCCTGCTACTAGCTACACCTACAATGAGCAGTTCTTC.

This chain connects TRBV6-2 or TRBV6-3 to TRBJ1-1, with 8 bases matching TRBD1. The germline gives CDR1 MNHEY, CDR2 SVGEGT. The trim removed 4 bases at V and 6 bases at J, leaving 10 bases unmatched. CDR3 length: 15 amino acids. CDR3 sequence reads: CASSWGRQGRAEAFF. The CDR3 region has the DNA TGTGCCAGCAGTTGGGGACGACAGGGGCGGGCTGAAGCTTTCTTT.

The CDR3 region is CSVEPRGGRETQYF. The CDR3 DNA follows: TGCAGCGTTGAACCCAGAGGGGGCCGGGAGACCCAGTACTTC. The chain links TRBV29-1 to TRBJ2-5, with TRBD1 matching 7 bases. With 2 bases clipped from V and 5 bases from J, the junction kept 8 bases outside the gene matches. The length of the CDR3 is 14 residues. Germline CDR1 and CDR2: SQVTM and ANQGSEA. The full variable domain, its missing parts supplied by reference TRBV29-1 and TRBJ2-5, is SAVISQKPSRDICQRGTSLTIQCQVDSQVTMMFWYRQQPGQSLTLIATANQGSEATYESGFVIDKFPISRPNLTFSTLTVSNMSPEDSSIYLCSVEPRGGRETQYFGPGTRLLVL.

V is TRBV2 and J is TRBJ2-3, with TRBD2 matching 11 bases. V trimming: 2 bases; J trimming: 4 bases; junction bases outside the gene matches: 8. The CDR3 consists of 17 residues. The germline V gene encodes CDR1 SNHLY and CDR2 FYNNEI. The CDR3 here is CASSELVLAGVPDTQYF. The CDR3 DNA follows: TGTGCCAGCAGTGAACTGGTACTAGCGGGAGTTCCAGATACGCAGTATTTT. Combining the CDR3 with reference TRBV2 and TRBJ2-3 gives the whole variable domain EPEVTQTPSHQVTQMGQEVILRCVPISNHLYFYWYRQILGQKVEFLVSFYNNEISEKSEIFDDQFSVERPDGSNFTLKIRSTKLEDSAMYFCASSELVLAGVPDTQYFGPGTRLTVL.

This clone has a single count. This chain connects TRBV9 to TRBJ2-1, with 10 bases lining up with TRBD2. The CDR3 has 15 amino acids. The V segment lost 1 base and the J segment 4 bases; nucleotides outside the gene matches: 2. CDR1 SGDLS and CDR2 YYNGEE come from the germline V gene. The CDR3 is CASSVTSGVYNEQFF. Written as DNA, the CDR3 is TGTGCCAGCAGCGTAACTAGCGGGGTATACAATGAGCAGTTCTTC.

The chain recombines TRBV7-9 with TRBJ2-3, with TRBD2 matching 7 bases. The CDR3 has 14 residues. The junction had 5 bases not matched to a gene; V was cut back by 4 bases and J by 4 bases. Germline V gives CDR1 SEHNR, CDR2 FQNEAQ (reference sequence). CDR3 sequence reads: CASSWTLAADTQYF. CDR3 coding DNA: TGTGCCAGCAGCTGGACCCTAGCGGCAGATACGCAGTATTTT.